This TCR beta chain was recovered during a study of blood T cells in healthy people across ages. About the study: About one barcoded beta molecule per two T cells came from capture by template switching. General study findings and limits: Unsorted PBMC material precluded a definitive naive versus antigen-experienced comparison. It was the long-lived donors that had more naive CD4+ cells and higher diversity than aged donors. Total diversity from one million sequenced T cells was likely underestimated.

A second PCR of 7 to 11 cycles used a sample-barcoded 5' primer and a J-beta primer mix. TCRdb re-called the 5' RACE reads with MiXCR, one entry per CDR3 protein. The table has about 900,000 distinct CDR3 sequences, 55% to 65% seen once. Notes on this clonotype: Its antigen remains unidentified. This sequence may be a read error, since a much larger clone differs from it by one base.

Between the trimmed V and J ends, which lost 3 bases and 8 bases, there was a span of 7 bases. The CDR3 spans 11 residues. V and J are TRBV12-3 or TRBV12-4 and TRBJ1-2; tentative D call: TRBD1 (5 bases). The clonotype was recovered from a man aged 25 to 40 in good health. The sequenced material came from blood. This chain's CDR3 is CASSLGEGYTF. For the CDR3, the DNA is TGTGCCAGCAGTTTGGGGGAGGGCTACACCTTC.